The 15 T cell receptor beta chains below come from one sample, sequenced in a study of blood T cell repertoires in COVID-19. Some clones are missing from TCRdb's copy, which holds only in-frame ones; the method was immunoSEQ multiplex PCR. In the table there are around 320,000 clones, about nine tenths of which are singletons. Sequencing was carried out using PBMCs or T cells enriched from blood (not recorded which). The receptors derive from a woman aged 50 to 60 who had been exposed to COVID-19.

The rearrangement links TRBV3-1 (or the pseudogene TRBV3-2) to TRBJ2-1; 9 nucleotides agree with TRBD1. CDR3 length: 16 amino acids. Unmatched junction bases numbered 8, after V lost 1 base and J lost 7 bases. Germline assignment: CDR1 LGHDT and CDR2 YNNKEL (reference sequence). CDR3: CASSQVLTGGANEQFF. CDR3 bases: TGTGCCAGCAGCCAAGTTCTAACAGGGGGCGCGAATGAGCAGTTCTTC.

The chain is built from TRBV29-1 and TRBJ2-1; 9 bases map to TRBD2. CDR1 and CDR2 (germline): SQVTM, ANQGSEA. The CDR3 is 13 residues long. V was pared by 6 bases and J by 3 bases, with 3 bases of the junction left unmatched. The CDR3 nucleotides are TGCAGCGTGATGACTAGCGGCTACAATGAGCAGTTCTTC. Its translation: CSVMTSGYNEQFF.

The gene calls are TRBV21-1 and TRBJ1-5; the table's D call, TRBD1, was not checked against the DNA. TRBV21-1 is annotated as a pseudogene. This CDR3 contains 14 residues. CDR3: CASSNARARQPQHF. The CDR3 nucleotides read TGTGCCAGCAGCAATGCCAGGGCGCGGCAGCCCCAGCATTTT.

The V and J genes are TRBV5-1 and TRBJ2-3, with D possibly being TRBD2 (6 bases). This CDR3 has 15 amino acids. The V end was cut by 0 bases, the J end by 2 bases, with 10 bases between. The V gene's germline CDR1 is SGHRS and CDR2 YFSETQ. Here the CDR3 DNA reads TGCGCCAGCAGCTTGGTGTCGGGGGACACAGATACGCAGTATTTT. Translating gives CASSLVSGDTDTQYF.

The chain links TRBV27 to TRBJ2-7, with a possible D match to TRBD1 (6 bases). Trimming removed 8 bases at V and 0 bases at J, with 17 bases between. From germline, CDR1 is MNHEY and CDR2 SMNVEV (reference sequence). CDR3 length: 15 amino acids. This CDR3 is CASRSARDTSYEQYF. The DNA for the CDR3 is TGTGCCAGCCGCAGCGCCCGGGACACCTCCTACGAGCAGTACTTC.

V and J are TRBV7-9 and TRBJ2-2; a weak D match, TRBD1 (5 bases). Trimming stripped 5 bases from V and 7 bases from J, with 8 bases between. Germline CDR1 is SEHNR and CDR2 is FQNEAQ (reference sequence). The CDR3 consists of 12 residues. The CDR3 protein is CASSRQYGELFF. The DNA for the CDR3 is TGTGCCAGCAGCCGACAGTACGGGGAGCTGTTTTTT. The full variable domain, completed using reference TRBV7-9 and TRBJ2-2, is DTGVSQNPRHKITKRGQNVTFRCDPISEHNRLYWYRQTLGQGPEFLTYFQNEAQLEKSRLLSDRFSAERPKGSFSTLEIQRTEQGDSAMYLCASSRQYGELFFGEGSRLTVL.

The rearrangement joins TRBV10-2 to TRBJ2-1, with 9 bases identical to TRBD1. The ends lost 4 bases at V and 4 bases at J; junction bases unmatched: 2. The CDR3 has 14 residues. Germline CDR1 and CDR2: WSHSY and SAAADI. This CDR3 is CASSAGTGYNEQFF. The CDR3 nucleotides read TGCGCCAGCAGTGCAGGGACAGGGTACAATGAGCAGTTCTTC.

Here the CDR3 reads CASSSTGSRINYGYTF. DNA of the CDR3: TGTGCCAGCAGCTCGACAGGTTCCAGGATTAACTATGGCTACACCTTC. V gene TRBV7-9 combines with J gene TRBJ1-2, with a possible D match to TRBD1 (6 bases). Germline V lookup: CDR1 SEHNR, CDR2 FQNEAQ (reference sequence). The CDR3 runs to 16 residues. Between the trimmed V and J ends, which lost 4 bases and 1 base, there was a span of 16 bases.

This clone has just one count. The chain carries TRBV5-1 and TRBJ1-1, with D tentatively TRBD1 (6 bases). V was clipped by 1 base and J by 2 bases, with 15 bases between them. Germline V lookup: CDR1 SGHRS, CDR2 YFSETQ. This CDR3 has 16 amino acids. CDR3 bases: TGCGCCAGCAGCTTGATACCCGGGACACAAAACACTGAAGCTTTCTTT. Its protein product is CASSLIPGTQNTEAFF.

The V call is TRBV30, the J call TRBJ2-5; a possible D gene is TRBD1 (6 bases). V lost 5 bases, J lost 7 bases, and 20 bases lay in between. This CDR3 is 14 amino acids long. Germline-derived CDR1 and CDR2 are GTSNPN and SVGIG (reference sequence). CDR3: CAWVQGQESRTQYF. CDR3 nucleotide sequence: TGTGCCTGGGTCCAGGGACAAGAGTCCAGGACCCAGTACTTC. The full variable domain, completed using reference TRBV30 and TRBJ2-5, is SQTIHQWPATLVQPVGSPLSLECTVEGTSNPNLYWYRQAAGRGLQLLFYSVGIGQISSEVPQNLSASRPQDRQFILSSKKLLLSDSGFYLCAWVQGQESRTQYFGPGTRLLVL.

The rearrangement links TRBV2 to TRBJ1-2; D uncertain. The CDR3 is 14 residues long. V was shortened by 5 bases and J by 7 bases, with 17 bases between the two germline ends. Germline V CDR1 and CDR2: SNHLY, FYNNEI. The CDR3 protein is CASSYMDLAGGYTF. DNA for the CDR3: TGTGCCAGCAGTTATATGGACCTAGCAGGTGGCTACACCTTC.

Written as DNA, the CDR3 is TGTGCCAGCAGTTACAGGACAGTAGCGTCGGTACGTGAGCAGTACTTC. Translation gives CASSYRTVASVREQYF. The V call is TRBV6-5, the J call TRBJ2-7; TRBD1 is a possible D gene (6 bases). CDR1 and CDR2 from the germline V gene are MNHEY and SVGAGI. The CDR3 sequence is 16 residues long. Between the trimmed V and J ends, which lost 2 bases and 7 bases, there was a span of 21 bases.

This clone was found once. For the CDR3, the DNA is TGCGCCAGCAGCTCCCGGGAGGGGGCAACCGGGGAGCTGTTTTTT. Protein: CASSSREGATGELFF. This sequence joins TRBV5-1 and TRBJ2-2, with TRBD2 as a possible D gene (8 bases). Germline-derived CDR1 and CDR2 are SGHRS and YFSETQ. The V end was cut by 3 bases, the J end by 5 bases, with 14 bases between. The CDR3 runs 15 residues.

The CDR3 loop is CASSTGTTDTGELFF. CDR3 DNA: TGTGCCAGCAGTACCGGGACTACCGACACCGGGGAGCTGTTTTTT. The rearrangement uses TRBV2 and TRBJ2-2; 7 nucleotides align to TRBD2. The CDR3 spans 15 residues. CDR1 SNHLY and CDR2 FYNNEI come from the germline V gene. The V gene end was trimmed by 5 bases and the J gene end by 3 bases; junction bases not matched to a gene: 6.

This sequence joins TRBV30 and TRBJ1-1; tentatively, D is TRBD1 (5 bases). CDR1 is GTSNPN and CDR2 is SVGIG in the germline V gene (reference sequence). V lost 7 bases and J lost 1, with 10 bases in between. This CDR3 contains 12 residues. CDR3 in amino acids: CAFDRPNTEAFF. In DNA, the CDR3 is TGTGCCTTCGACAGACCGAACACTGAAGCTTTCTTT. The variable domain in full, with the rest retrieved from reference TRBV30 and TRBJ1-1, is SQTIHQWPATLVQPVGSPLSLECTVEGTSNPNLYWYRQAAGRGLQLLFYSVGIGQISSEVPQNLSASRPQDRQFILSSKKLLLSDSGFYLCAFDRPNTEAFFGQGTRLTVV.